The rows below give T cell receptor beta chains drawn from one sample of a study of T cell repertoires in ileal Crohn's disease. Only in-frame clones appear in the TCRdb table, and some are missing; sequencing was by immunoSEQ multiplex PCR. This sample has approximately 13,000 clones, with 75% to 80% found just once. What was sequenced was ileal tissue. All receptors come from an adult with Crohn's disease. The CDR3 runs from the conserved cysteine through the conserved F or W. Fields, in order: V gene, D gene, J gene, clone size, CDR3 protein, CDR3 DNA. D genes are given only for firm matches. Clone size is not always given. Where it is, it says once, few, many or a class for expanded clones.

V gene: TRBV30; D gene: NA; J gene: TRBJ2-2; clone size: NA; CDR3 protein: CAWRRGSEKGRGELFF; CDR3 DNA: TGTGCCTGGAGGAGGGGGTCGGAAAAGGGTCGCGGGGAGCTGTTTTTT
V gene: TRBV4-3; D gene: NA; J gene: TRBJ1-2; clone size: NA; CDR3 protein: CASSQGPGTGYGYTF; CDR3 DNA: TGCGCCAGCAGCCAAGGTCCAGGTACTGGCTATGGCTACACCTTC
V gene: TRBV1; D gene: NA; J gene: TRBJ2-1; clone size: NA; CDR3 protein: CTSSQVCAGDPSYNEQFF; CDR3 DNA: TGCACCAGCAGCCAAGTTTGTGCGGGGGACCCCTCCTACAATGAGCAGTTCTTC
V gene: TRBV13; D gene: NA; J gene: TRBJ2-7; clone size: NA; CDR3 protein: CASSLAPSYEQYF; CDR3 DNA: TGTGCCAGCAGCTTGGCCCCCTCCTACGAGCAGTACTTC
V gene: TRBV18; D gene: NA; J gene: TRBJ2-1; clone size: NA; CDR3 protein: CASSPPAGQYNEQFF; CDR3 DNA: TGTGCCAGCTCACCACCGGCAGGGCAATACAATGAGCAGTTCTTC
V gene: TRBV7-3; D gene: NA; J gene: TRBJ1-5; clone size: NA; CDR3 protein: CASSLRGGYGNQPQHF; CDR3 DNA: TGTGCCAGCAGCCTACGGGGAGGGTATGGCAATCAGCCCCAGCATTTT
V gene: TRBV9; D gene: TRBD2; J gene: TRBJ2-3; clone size: NA; CDR3 protein: CASSEAGGYPSTDTQYF; CDR3 DNA: TGTGCCAGCAGCGAGGCGGGGGGGTATCCTAGCACAGATACGCAGTATTTT
V gene: TRBV5-6; D gene: TRBD1; J gene: TRBJ1-6; clone size: NA; CDR3 protein: CASSLFRGTSPLHF; CDR3 DNA: TGTGCCAGCAGCTTATTCAGGGGGACTTCACCCCTCCACTTT
V gene: TRBV6-5; D gene: NA; J gene: TRBJ2-4; clone size: NA; CDR3 protein: CASSGQKNIQYF; CDR3 DNA: TGTGCCAGCAGTGGACAGAAAAACATTCAGTACTTC
V gene: TRBV7-2; D gene: NA; J gene: TRBJ2-5; clone size: NA; CDR3 protein: CASSHDSQETQYF; CDR3 DNA: TGTGCCAGCAGCCATGACAGCCAAGAGACCCAGTACTTC
V gene: TRBV7-2; D gene: NA; J gene: TRBJ2-7; clone size: NA; CDR3 protein: CASSVLAYEQYF; CDR3 DNA: TGTGCCAGCAGCGTTCTAGCCTACGAGCAGTACTTC
V gene: TRBV11-2; D gene: NA; J gene: TRBJ2-7; clone size: NA; CDR3 protein: CASRLGVEQYF; CDR3 DNA: TGTGCCAGCAGGCTAGGGGTGGAGCAGTACTTC
V gene: TRBV5-8; D gene: TRBD1; J gene: TRBJ2-7; clone size: once; CDR3 protein: CATGDRGLSYEQYF; CDR3 DNA: TGTGCCACCGGGGACAGGGGTCTTTCCTACGAGCAGTACTTC
V gene: TRBV7-2; D gene: TRBD1; J gene: TRBJ1-3; clone size: NA; CDR3 protein: CASSLMGTGVFGNTIYF; CDR3 DNA: TGTGCCAGCAGCTTAATGGGGACAGGGGTCTTTGGAAACACCATATATTTT
V gene: TRBV11-1; D gene: NA; J gene: TRBJ1-1; clone size: NA; CDR3 protein: CASSLGRGSTEAFF; CDR3 DNA: TGTGCCAGCAGCTTAGGTCGGGGGAGCACTGAAGCTTTCTTT
V gene: TRBV18; D gene: TRBD1; J gene: TRBJ1-6; clone size: NA; CDR3 protein: CASSAGTGPSPLHF; CDR3 DNA: TGTGCCAGCTCAGCCGGGACAGGGCCTTCACCCCTCCACTTT
V gene: TRBV7-8; D gene: TRBD1; J gene: TRBJ1-3; clone size: NA; CDR3 protein: CASSTHRGSGNTIYF; CDR3 DNA: TGTGCCAGCAGCACCCACAGGGGCTCTGGAAACACCATATATTTT
V gene: TRBV15; D gene: TRBD1; J gene: TRBJ1-4; clone size: NA; CDR3 protein: CATSRRGQGATNEKLFF; CDR3 DNA: TGTGCCACCAGCAGACGAGGACAGGGTGCAACTAATGAAAAACTGTTTTTT
V gene: TRBV7-9; D gene: NA; J gene: TRBJ1-1; clone size: NA; CDR3 protein: CASSLSDSMAEAFF; CDR3 DNA: TGTGCCAGCAGCTTAAGTGACAGTATGGCTGAAGCTTTCTTT
V gene: TRBV18; D gene: NA; J gene: TRBJ1-4; clone size: NA; CDR3 protein: CASSLMTATNEKLFF; CDR3 DNA: TGTGCCAGCTCACTTATGACAGCAACTAATGAAAAACTGTTTTTT
V gene: TRBV5-1; D gene: NA; J gene: TRBJ2-1; clone size: NA; CDR3 protein: CASSLQPLSGAYNEQFF; CDR3 DNA: TGCGCCAGCAGCTTGCAACCCTTGTCCGGAGCCTACAATGAGCAGTTCTTC
V gene: TRBV19; D gene: NA; J gene: TRBJ1-6; clone size: NA; CDR3 protein: CASSRDNLNSPLHF; CDR3 DNA: TGTGCCAGTAGTAGGGACAACCTAAATTCACCCCTCCACTTT
V gene: TRBV18; D gene: TRBD1; J gene: TRBJ1-2; clone size: NA; CDR3 protein: CASSPDTGADYGYTF; CDR3 DNA: TGTGCCAGCTCACCCGATACAGGGGCTGACTATGGCTACACCTTC
V gene: TRBV28; D gene: TRBD1; J gene: TRBJ2-1; clone size: NA; CDR3 protein: CASTNYMDRPAYNEQFF; CDR3 DNA: TGTGCCAGCACCAATTACATGGACAGGCCGGCCTACAATGAGCAGTTCTTC
V gene: TRBV9; D gene: NA; J gene: TRBJ2-2; clone size: NA; CDR3 protein: CASSVYSTGELFF; CDR3 DNA: TGTGCCAGCAGCGTCTACAGCACCGGGGAGCTGTTTTTT
V gene: TRBV7-2; D gene: TRBD1; J gene: TRBJ2-1; clone size: NA; CDR3 protein: CASSPRTGGDNEQFF; CDR3 DNA: TGTGCCAGCAGCCCGAGGACAGGGGGAGACAATGAGCAGTTCTTC
V gene: TRBV5-4; D gene: TRBD1; J gene: TRBJ1-2; clone size: NA; CDR3 protein: CASSSGTGGAVEGYTF; CDR3 DNA: TGTGCCAGCAGCAGCGGGACAGGGGGCGCGGTGGAGGGCTACACCTTC
V gene: TRBV28; D gene: NA; J gene: TRBJ2-1; clone size: NA; CDR3 protein: CASSSNRRGSYNEQFF; CDR3 DNA: TGTGCCAGCAGTTCCAACAGGAGGGGCTCCTACAATGAGCAGTTCTTC
V gene: TRBV10-2; D gene: TRBD2; J gene: TRBJ2-5; clone size: medium-sized; CDR3 protein: CASTGPGGGETQYF; CDR3 DNA: TGCGCCAGCACCGGGCCCGGGGGAGGGGAGACCCAGTACTTC
V gene: TRBV5-1; D gene: TRBD2; J gene: TRBJ2-3; clone size: NA; CDR3 protein: CASCPGLAGSTDTQYF; CDR3 DNA: TGCGCCAGCTGCCCGGGACTAGCGGGAAGCACAGATACGCAGTATTTT
V gene: TRBV5-1; D gene: TRBD2; J gene: TRBJ2-1; clone size: NA; CDR3 protein: CASSLRAAGGDNEQFF; CDR3 DNA: TGCGCCAGCAGCTTGAGGGCCGCGGGGGGCGACAATGAGCAGTTCTTC
V gene: TRBV5-1; D gene: NA; J gene: TRBJ1-2; clone size: NA; CDR3 protein: CASSSGRGGDYGYTF; CDR3 DNA: TGCGCCAGCAGCTCGGGTAGGGGGGGAGACTATGGCTACACCTTC
V gene: TRBV19; D gene: NA; J gene: TRBJ2-7; clone size: NA; CDR3 protein: CASSGETYEQYF; CDR3 DNA: TGTGCCAGTAGCGGGGAAACCTACGAGCAGTACTTC
V gene: TRBV7-2; D gene: NA; J gene: TRBJ1-2; clone size: NA; CDR3 protein: CASSPGGGGTYGYTF; CDR3 DNA: TGTGCCAGCAGCCCCGGGGGGGGCGGAACCTATGGCTACACCTTC
V gene: TRBV5-1; D gene: TRBD1; J gene: TRBJ1-3; clone size: few; CDR3 protein: CASSHGTGAPLEPGNTIYF; CDR3 DNA: TGCGCCAGCAGCCACGGGACAGGGGCCCCGCTTGAGCCGGGAAACACCATATATTTT
V gene: TRBV10-3; D gene: NA; J gene: TRBJ1-5; clone size: NA; CDR3 protein: CAISVGQGYNQPQHF; CDR3 DNA: TGTGCCATCAGTGTCGGGCAGGGGTATAATCAGCCCCAGCATTTT
V gene: TRBV5-8; D gene: NA; J gene: TRBJ2-3; clone size: NA; CDR3 protein: CASSLLDTQYF; CDR3 DNA: TGTGCCAGCAGCTTGCTAGATACGCAGTATTTT
V gene: TRBV19; D gene: TRBD1; J gene: TRBJ1-2; clone size: NA; CDR3 protein: CASSFKTGMVSYGYTF; CDR3 DNA: TGTGCCAGTAGTTTCAAGACAGGGATGGTTTCCTATGGCTACACCTTC
V gene: TRBV18; D gene: NA; J gene: TRBJ1-3; clone size: NA; CDR3 protein: CASSPLVRGRSSGNTIYF; CDR3 DNA: TGTGCCAGCTCACCTCTCGTGCGGGGACGGAGCTCTGGAAACACCATATATTTT
V gene: TRBV19; D gene: NA; J gene: TRBJ1-1; clone size: once; CDR3 protein: CASRTGTSNTEAFF; CDR3 DNA: TGTGCCAGTAGGACCGGGACATCGAACACTGAAGCTTTCTTT
V gene: TRBV7-3; D gene: TRBD1; J gene: TRBJ2-1; clone size: NA; CDR3 protein: CASSLTGTGNEQFF; CDR3 DNA: TGTGCCAGCAGCTTAACCGGGACAGGGAATGAGCAGTTCTTC
V gene: TRBV7-9; D gene: NA; J gene: TRBJ1-3; clone size: few; CDR3 protein: CASSQGRGSGNTIYF; CDR3 DNA: TGTGCCAGCAGCCAGGGTAGGGGCTCTGGAAACACCATATATTTT
V gene: TRBV27; D gene: NA; J gene: TRBJ1-1; clone size: NA; CDR3 protein: CASSLKHLNTEAFF; CDR3 DNA: TGTGCCAGCAGTTTGAAGCACTTGAACACTGAAGCTTTCTTT
V gene: TRBV19; D gene: NA; J gene: TRBJ1-1; clone size: NA; CDR3 protein: CASRKLGQWNTEAFF; CDR3 DNA: TGTGCCAGTAGGAAACTAGGGCAGTGGAACACTGAAGCTTTCTTT
V gene: TRBV19; D gene: NA; J gene: TRBJ2-7; clone size: NA; CDR3 protein: CASRQKGDGGYEQYF; CDR3 DNA: TGTGCCAGTAGACAAAAGGGCGACGGAGGCTACGAGCAGTACTTC
V gene: TRBV7-7; D gene: TRBD1; J gene: TRBJ2-1; clone size: NA; CDR3 protein: CASSLRTGRYNEQFF; CDR3 DNA: TGTGCCAGCAGCTTAAGGACAGGGCGATACAATGAGCAGTTCTTC
V gene: TRBV30; D gene: NA; J gene: TRBJ1-5; clone size: NA; CDR3 protein: CAWSPLGSYQPQHF; CDR3 DNA: TGTGCCTGGAGTCCACTAGGGTCCTATCAGCCCCAGCATTTT
V gene: TRBV18; D gene: TRBD1; J gene: TRBJ2-2; clone size: NA; CDR3 protein: CASSTGVDTGELFF; CDR3 DNA: TGTGCCAGCTCAACAGGGGTCGACACCGGGGAGCTGTTTTTT
V gene: TRBV7-2; D gene: TRBD2; J gene: TRBJ2-5; clone size: NA; CDR3 protein: CASSSQSGDGTQYF; CDR3 DNA: TGTGCCAGCAGCTCACAGAGCGGGGACGGGACCCAGTACTTC
V gene: TRBV5-1; D gene: TRBD1; J gene: TRBJ1-4; clone size: few; CDR3 protein: CASSHTGQGEGEKLFF; CDR3 DNA: TGCGCCAGCAGTCATACAGGACAGGGAGAGGGTGAAAAACTGTTTTTT
V gene: TRBV19; D gene: NA; J gene: TRBJ2-2; clone size: NA; CDR3 protein: CATSSRGDRMNTGELFF; CDR3 DNA: TGTGCCACATCCTCAAGGGGGGACAGAATGAACACCGGGGAGCTGTTTTTT
V gene: TRBV7-6; D gene: NA; J gene: TRBJ1-1; clone size: NA; CDR3 protein: CASSLGQGYRAFF; CDR3 DNA: TGTGCCAGCAGCTTAGGGCAGGGGTACAGGGCTTTCTTT
V gene: TRBV2; D gene: NA; J gene: TRBJ2-3; clone size: once; CDR3 protein: CASSEKPAAGQYF; CDR3 DNA: TGTGCCAGCAGTGAAAAGCCCGCCGCCGGGCAGTATTTT
V gene: TRBV18; D gene: NA; J gene: TRBJ2-5; clone size: NA; CDR3 protein: CASSPPGGETQYF; CDR3 DNA: TGTGCCAGCTCACCACCGGGGGGAGAGACCCAGTACTTC
V gene: TRBV19; D gene: NA; J gene: TRBJ2-7; clone size: NA; CDR3 protein: CASSISGRGGYEQYF; CDR3 DNA: TGTGCCAGTAGTATCTCTGGCAGGGGCGGCTACGAGCAGTACTTC
V gene: TRBV6-4; D gene: NA; J gene: TRBJ2-1; clone size: NA; CDR3 protein: CASSDAGWGEQFF; CDR3 DNA: TGTGCCAGCAGTGACGCGGGGTGGGGTGAGCAGTTCTTC
V gene: TRBV5-8; D gene: NA; J gene: TRBJ1-4; clone size: NA; CDR3 protein: CASSLGRGINNEKLFF; CDR3 DNA: TGTGCCAGCAGCTTGGGACGAGGGATTAATAATGAAAAACTGTTTTTT
V gene: TRBV19; D gene: TRBD1; J gene: TRBJ1-1; clone size: NA; CDR3 protein: CASSRQGAGEAFF; CDR3 DNA: TGTGCCAGTAGCCGACAGGGGGCTGGTGAAGCTTTCTTT
V gene: TRBV5-4; D gene: NA; J gene: TRBJ2-4; clone size: NA; CDR3 protein: CASSSYPVGAIQYF; CDR3 DNA: TGTGCCAGCAGCTCCTACCCGGTGGGGGCGATTCAGTACTTC
V gene: TRBV29-1; D gene: TRBD1; J gene: TRBJ2-1; clone size: NA; CDR3 protein: CSVLRDRDYNEQFF; CDR3 DNA: TGCAGCGTTCTCCGGGACAGGGACTACAATGAGCAGTTCTTC